The next 21 T cell receptor beta chains were all read from a single sample in a study of identical twins (dated by TCRdb to the mid-2010s). Library method: 5' RACE. Sequencing was carried out with an Illumina HiSeq 2000. Through fastp at Q25 and MiXCR, TCRdb rebuilt clones from the public reads, retaining in-frame beta chains. Each CDR3 protein gets just one entry, which takes the most common genes and DNA from the rows behind it. The sample table contains under 1 million distinct CDR3 sequences; only one count was recorded for 9% to 15% of them. The ten largest clones capture around 1.5% of the sample. This sample also appeared in a second study, on yellow fever vaccine responses in identical twins.

Sequences were obtained from PBMCs. Source of these receptors: a woman between 18 and 29 years old in good health.

This clonotype was picked up one time. The CDR3 here is CASSERGGRTDTQYF. The CDR3 DNA follows: TGTGCCAGCAGTGAACGGGGGGGCCGTACAGATACGCAGTATTTT. V and J are TRBV6-1 and TRBJ2-3; 8 bases line up with TRBD2. Germline CDR1 MNHNS, CDR2 SASEGT. The V gene end was trimmed by 2 bases and the J gene end by 3 bases; junction bases not matched to a gene: 4. The CDR3 contains 15 residues.

This chain connects TRBV6-2 or TRBV6-3 to TRBJ1-4, with 9 positions matching TRBD1. The CDR3 extends over 14 amino acids. Trimming cost V 5 bases and J 6 bases; bases outside gene matches: 4. Germline V gives CDR1 MNHEY, CDR2 SVGEGT. CDR3 sequence: CASSDRDRDEKLFF. For the CDR3, the DNA is TGTGCCAGCAGTGACCGGGACAGGGATGAAAAACTGTTTTTT.

The chain joins TRBV3-1 to TRBJ1-5, with 7 bases that match TRBD1. With V trimmed by 8 bases and J by 10 bases, 11 bases remained unmatched. There are 13 residues in the CDR3. Per the germline V gene, CDR1 is LGHDT and CDR2 is YNNKEL (reference sequence). The CDR3 DNA reads as TGTGCCAGCGCCCGGACAGGTGAAGATCCCCAGCATTTT. This codes for CASARTGEDPQHF.

The chain is built from TRBV19 and TRBJ2-7; TRBD2 matches at 13 bases. Germline trimming cut 6 bases from V and 7 bases from J; bases unmatched to any gene: 6. The germline V gene has CDR1 LNHDA and CDR2 SQIVND (reference sequence). The length of the CDR3 is 14 residues. The CDR3: CASSRLAGGGEQYF. The DNA of the CDR3 is TGTGCCAGTAGCAGACTAGCGGGGGGTGGAGAGCAGTACTTC.

The V gene is TRBV9, the J gene TRBJ2-1; tentatively, D is TRBD2 (6 bases). V was shortened by 3 bases and J by 6 bases, with 13 bases between the two germline ends. This CDR3 has 14 residues. Germline CDR1 and CDR2: SGDLS and YYNGEE. As DNA, the CDR3 is TGTGCCAGCAGCGCCGGTGGAGGGGCCAATGAGCAGTTCTTC. As protein: CASSAGGGANEQFF.

The table lists this clonotype with a few counts. The genes are TRBV20-1 and TRBJ2-1, with TRBD1 as a possible D gene (5 bases). Trimming removed 1 base from V and 6 bases from J, with 10 bases in between. CDR3 size: 13 residues. Germline V gene data show CDR1 as DFQATT and CDR2 as SNEGSKA (reference sequence). The DNA for the CDR3 is TGCAGTGCTAGAGCTGGTCAGGGCAATGAGCAGTTCTTC. It yields the protein CSARAGQGNEQFF.

The gene calls are TRBV11-1 and TRBJ2-5; 10 nucleotides agree with TRBD2. The CDR3 contains 18 residues. With 4 bases clipped from V and 0 bases from J, the junction kept 11 bases outside the gene matches. In germline, CDR1 is SGHAT, CDR2 FQDESV (reference sequence). The CDR3, as DNA: TGTGCCAGCAGCTCACCGGGACTAGCGACAACGTACCAAGAGACCCAGTACTTC. It translates to CASSSPGLATTYQETQYF.

This clonotype was seen repeatedly, ten times or more. The chain couples TRBV11-2 to TRBJ2-7; unclear D gene. Germline loops: CDR1 SGHAT, CDR2 FQNNGV. The CDR3 spans 13 residues. Trimming shortened V by 0 bases and J by 12 bases, and 15 bases separated the two germline ends. The CDR3 nucleotides are TGTGCCAGCAGCTTAGATCCCGGGTTTAGCTTGTACGTC. It encodes CASSLDPGFSLYV.

This clonotype was found a few times. The chain recombines TRBV5-1 with TRBJ2-1; 15 bases align to TRBD2. CDR3 length equals 19 residues. Germline V gene lookup returns CDR1 SGHRS and CDR2 YFSETQ. Unmatched junction bases numbered 9, after V lost 0 bases and J lost 5 bases. The CDR3 sequence is CASSLGGGLAGGRDNEQFF. Here the CDR3 DNA reads TGCGCCAGCAGCTTGGGTGGGGGACTAGCGGGAGGAAGAGACAATGAGCAGTTCTTC. The variable domain in full, completed from reference TRBV5-1 and TRBJ2-1, reads KAGVTQTPRYLIKTRGQQVTLSCSPISGHRSVSWYQQTPGQGLQFLFEYFSETQRNKGNFPGRFSGRQFSNSRSEMNVSTLELGDSALYLCASSLGGGLAGGRDNEQFFGPGTRLTVL.

There are a few counts of this clonotype. The V call is TRBV13, the J call TRBJ2-5; TRBD2 is a possible D gene (5 bases). Germline values: CDR1 PRHDT, CDR2 FYEKMQ (reference sequence). The V end lost 5 bases, the J end lost 5 bases, and 18 bases lay between the germline ends. This CDR3 spans 15 amino acids. The CDR3 DNA reads as TGTGCCAGCAGCCCACGACACGCGGGCGAGGAGACCCAGTACTTC. Its translation: CASSPRHAGEETQYF.

This clonotype appeared a few times. The chain carries TRBV18 and TRBJ1-1; the D gene is possibly TRBD1 (5 bases). The CDR3 contains 14 residues. Germline-derived CDR1 and CDR2 are KGHSH and LQKENI. V lost 2 bases to trimming and J lost 1 base, with 8 bases between them. CDR3 in DNA: TGTGCCAGCTCACCAATCCAGGGGAACACTGAAGCTTTCTTT. This translates into CASSPIQGNTEAFF.

V is TRBV3-1 and J is TRBJ1-3, with no clear D. There are 15 residues in the CDR3. The germline gives CDR1 LGHDT, CDR2 YNNKEL (reference sequence). V lost 2 bases, J lost 0 bases, and 8 bases lay in between. CDR3 residues: CASSQSYLSGNTIYF. The DNA of the CDR3 is TGTGCCAGCAGCCAATCTTACCTCTCTGGAAACACCATATATTTT.

This clonotype was seen repeatedly, ten times or more. The rearrangement joins TRBV27 to TRBJ2-3; D is perhaps TRBD2 (5 bases). The germline V gene encodes CDR1 MNHEY and CDR2 SMNVEV (reference sequence). Trimming left V 6 bases short and J 6 bases short, with 13 bases between. This CDR3 region has 13 residues. CDR3 in DNA: TGTGCCAGCAGCGGGGTTCTCTCGGATACGCAGTATTTT. Amino acid sequence: CASSGVLSDTQYF.

The gene calls are TRBV21-1 and TRBJ2-7; the D call in the table, TRBD1, was not verified against the DNA. TRBV21-1 represents a pseudogene. The CDR3 contains 15 residues. Here the CDR3 reads CASSKREGGAYEQYV. CDR3 DNA: TGTGCCAGCAGCAAAAGGGAGGGGGGGGCGTACGAGCAGTACGTC.

The chain is built from TRBV20-1 and TRBJ2-7, with D possibly matching TRBD1 (6 bases). CDR1 is DFQATT, CDR2 SNEGSKA, per germline (reference sequence). The V and J ends lost 1 base and 0 bases respectively, with 10 bases between them. This CDR3 has 14 residues. The CDR3 bases are TGCAGTGCTAGAGGGGGGCTCAACTCCTACGAGCAGTACGTC. Its protein is CSARGGLNSYEQYV.

This clonotype was counted ten times or more. The chain carries TRBV5-5 and TRBJ2-7; D unclear. This CDR3 spans 12 amino acids. V lost 1 base to trimming and J lost 2 bases, with 4 bases between them. The germline CDR1 and CDR2 sequences are SGHKS and YYEKEE (reference sequence). CDR3 protein: CASSLTTYEQYF. The CDR3, as DNA: TGTGCCAGCAGCTTGACCACCTACGAGCAGTACTTC.

The chain links TRBV3-1 to TRBJ2-5; 8 positions agree with TRBD1. The CDR3 length is 14 residues. CDR1 LGHDT and CDR2 YNNKEL come from the germline V gene (reference sequence). The V segment lost 3 bases and the J segment 1 base; nucleotides outside the gene matches: 1. This CDR3 is CASSQGQAQETQYF. The CDR3, as DNA: TGTGCCAGCAGCCAGGGACAGGCCCAAGAGACCCAGTACTTC.

The V gene is TRBV4-2, the J gene TRBJ2-5; D gene uncertain. CDR1 LGHNA and CDR2 YNFKEQ come from the germline V gene. This CDR3 comprises 17 residues. Trimming cost V 0 bases and J 2 bases, with 16 bases left between them. CDR3 in amino acids: CASSQEIVVLGQETQYF. The CDR3 nucleotides read TGTGCCAGCAGCCAAGAGATAGTAGTTTTGGGACAAGAGACCCAGTACTTC.

The chain is built from TRBV24-1 and TRBJ2-3; 8 bases match TRBD1. The germline V gene encodes CDR1 KGHDR and CDR2 SFDVKD. CDR3 length: 11 amino acids. Germline trimming cut 9 bases from V and 10 bases from J; bases unmatched to any gene: 5. Here the CDR3 reads CATGDRGAQYF. The DNA of the CDR3 is TGTGCCACCGGCGACAGGGGTGCGCAGTATTTT.

This clonotype was seen only a few times. This sequence joins TRBV5-6 and TRBJ2-1, with TRBD1 as a possible D gene (6 bases). The CDR3 extends over 15 amino acids. V gave up 4 bases and J gave up 7 bases, with 18 bases separating them. CDR1 and CDR2 from the germline V gene are SGHDT and YYEEEE. The CDR3 DNA reads TGTGCCAGCAGCGACCGGGACGCCAGGGGTAATGAGCAGTTCTTC. This gives the protein CASSDRDARGNEQFF.

This clonotype has only a few counts. This chain uses TRBV6-1 with TRBJ2-3; perhaps TRBD1 as D (6 bases). Germline CDR1 is MNHNS and CDR2 is SASEGT. The CDR3 totals 19 residues. V lost 6 bases to trimming and J lost 4 bases, with 29 bases between them. CDR3 DNA sequence: TGTGCCAGCAGCTCACCCTGGACGGCAGAAGGGGGTTTTGCAGATACGCAGTATTTT. As protein: CASSSPWTAEGGFADTQYF.